This passage covers 22 T cell receptor beta chains from one sample sequenced in a study of blood T cells in healthy people across ages. PCR was performed a second time for about 7 to 11 cycles using a sample-barcoded 5' primer and a J-beta primer mix. TCRdb redid the calling of the 5' RACE reads with MiXCR, one entry per CDR3 protein. The table includes more than 650,000 distinct CDR3 sequences, approximately 55% detected once. What was sequenced was blood. The receptors were gathered from a man at least 80 years old in good health.

This chain connects TRBV6-2 or TRBV6-3 to TRBJ2-5; 8 nucleotides align to TRBD1. The CDR3 is 14 amino acids. Germline V gene sequence: CDR1 MNHEY, CDR2 SVGEGT. V lost 6 bases and J lost 4; bases outside the gene matches: 7. The CDR3 sequence is CASRPLDRGETQYF. In nucleotides, the CDR3 is TGTGCCAGCAGGCCCCTCGACAGGGGAGAGACCCAGTACTTC.

Remarks on this clonotype: One end of the junction fails to match germline, which may point to a read error. This sequence joins TRBV6-1 and TRBJ1-1, with D unresolved. CDR1 and CDR2 from the germline V gene are MNHNS and SASEGT. The CDR3 runs 15 residues. CDR3 loop: CASSDGSVWNTEAFF. As DNA, the CDR3 is TGCGCCAGCAGTGATGGGTCAGTTTGGAACACTGAAGCTTTCTTT.

This chain joins TRBV20-1 and TRBJ2-7; TRBD1 matches 7 bases. V gave up 1 base and J gave up 3 bases; unmatched junction bases: 9. CDR1 and CDR2 from the germline V gene are DFQATT and SNEGSKA (reference sequence). This CDR3 contains 15 residues. CDR3 bases: TGCAGTGCTAGAGGGGGAAGACAGGGTTACTACGAGCAGTACTTC. The encoded protein is CSARGGRQGYYEQYF.

The V call is TRBV10-3, the J call TRBJ2-7; D perhaps matches TRBD1 (6 bases). This CDR3 has 14 amino acids. Per germline, CDR1 ENHRY and CDR2 SYGVKD. The V end was cut by 6 bases, the J end by 1 base, with 13 bases between. The CDR3 protein is CAIRASGTSYEQYF. CDR3 DNA sequence: TGTGCCATCAGAGCCTCCGGGACATCCTACGAGCAGTACTTC.

Details on this clonotype: A clone one base away is much larger, so this may be a read error. CDR3 protein: CACSRTSGSTDTQYF. The DNA of the CDR3 is TGTGCCTGCAGCAGGACTAGCGGGAGCACAGATACGCAGTATTTT. The chain links TRBV9 to TRBJ2-3, with 11 bases lining up with TRBD2. Germline V lookup: CDR1 SGDLS, CDR2 YYNGEE. The CDR3 totals 15 residues.

Details on this clonotype: At one boundary the junction diverges from the germline segment, which might be a read error. This chain connects TRBV12-3 or TRBV12-4 to TRBJ2-7; D could derive from TRBD1 or TRBD2 (5 bases each). TRBJ2-5 matches the DNA end more closely, so the J call is doubtful. This CDR3 region has 17 residues. The CDR3 here is CASSLVLGANDQETQYF. The CDR3, as DNA: TGTGCCAGCAGTTTAGTCCTCGGGGCAAATGACCAGGAGACCCAGTACTTC.

This clonotype showed up just a few times. The chain links TRBV4-1 to TRBJ1-2, with no clear D. V was trimmed by 1 base and J by 4 bases, leaving 7 bases between them. There are 13 residues in the CDR3. The germline gives CDR1 MGHRA, CDR2 YSYEKL. The CDR3 is CASSQVGAYGYTF. DNA for the CDR3: TGCGCCAGCAGCCAAGTAGGTGCCTATGGCTACACCTTC.

This sequence joins TRBV20-1 and TRBJ1-5; D unclear. The CDR3 runs 14 residues. Trimming took off 3 bases at V and 9 bases at J, with 18 bases between the two ends. In germline, CDR1 is DFQATT, CDR2 SNEGSKA (reference sequence). CDR3 coding DNA: TGCAGTGCTAGGGCCTTGGCCGCGGCAGGGCCCCAGCATTTT. It specifies CSARALAAAGPQHF.

This clonotype was counted once. V usage is TRBV7-3 and J usage is TRBJ2-3; TRBD2 matches 11 bases. Germline V gene lookup returns CDR1 SGHTA and CDR2 FQGTGA. This CDR3 comprises 15 residues. Trimming took 2 bases from V and 9 from J; bases not matched to a gene: 7. The CDR3 DNA follows: TGTGCCAGCAGCTTAGGGGTAGCGGGAGGGAAAACGCAGTATTTT. It encodes CASSLGVAGGKTQYF.

This clonotype turned up a few times. V is TRBV7-3 and J is TRBJ2-3; D is perhaps TRBD2 (5 bases). V lost 2 bases and J 2 bases, leaving 11 bases between the germline ends. Germline CDR1 and CDR2: SGHTA and FQGTGA. This CDR3 is 15 amino acids long. CDR3 amino acids: CASSLSGAVTDTQYF. The CDR3 DNA follows: TGTGCCAGCAGCTTATCCGGAGCGGTCACAGATACGCAGTATTTT. The whole variable domain, filled in from reference TRBV7-3 and TRBJ2-3, reads GAGVSQTPSNKVTEKGKYVELRCDPISGHTALYWYRQSLGQGPEFLIYFQGTGAADDSGLPNDRFFAVRPEGSVSTLKIQRTERGDSAVYLCASSLSGAVTDTQYFGPGTRLTVL.

The chain uses TRBV3-1 and TRBJ2-5, with 9 positions matching TRBD1. The J call is in doubt because the DNA end fits TRBJ2-7 better. In germline, CDR1 is LGHDT, CDR2 YNNKEL (reference sequence). CDR3 size: 15 residues. CDR3 coding DNA: TGTGCCAGCAGCCACGACGGACAGGGGTCGAACGAGCAGTACTTC. Translation gives CASSHDGQGSNEQYF.

This sequence joins TRBV5-1 and TRBJ2-5, with a weak D call TRBD1 (7 bases). CDR3 length equals 15 residues. V dropped 3 bases and J dropped 1 base, with 13 bases sitting between them. The germline CDR1 and CDR2 sequences are SGHRS and YFSETQ. CDR3 DNA: TGCGCCAGCAGCTCCCAGGGGGACTTCCAAGAGACCCAGTACTTC. As protein: CASSSQGDFQETQYF.

This sequence joins TRBV18 and TRBJ2-1; 9 bases fit TRBD2. The J call may be incorrect, as the DNA end agrees better with TRBJ2-7. CDR1 KGHSH and CDR2 LQKENI come from the germline V gene. The CDR3 is made up of 14 amino acids. CDR3 DNA: TGTGCCAGCTCACCCGAAGCGGGAGGAGGGGAGCAGTACTTC. This gives the protein CASSPEAGGGEQYF.

This clonotype came up a few times. The chain is built from TRBV12-3 or TRBV12-4 and TRBJ1-1; TRBD1 matches 9 bases. V gave up 9 bases and J gave up 7 bases; unmatched junction bases: 6. The CDR3 extends over 12 amino acids. CDR3 protein: CASQQGAGEAFF. In DNA form, the CDR3 reads TGTGCCAGTCAACAGGGGGCAGGTGAAGCTTTCTTT.

The CDR3 here is CASSRGANQETQYF. As DNA, the CDR3 is TGTGCCAGCAGCCGCGGGGCCAACCAAGAGACCCAGTACTTC. The V gene is TRBV14, the J gene TRBJ2-5, with D maybe TRBD2 (6 bases). Germline V CDR1 and CDR2: SGHDN, FVKESK. The CDR3 sequence is 14 residues long. V dropped 4 bases and J dropped 0 bases, with 9 bases sitting between them. Full variable domain (remainder filled in from reference TRBV14 and TRBJ2-5): EAGVTQFPSHSVIEKGQTVTLRCDPISGHDNLYWYRRVMGKEIKFLLHFVKESKQDESGMPNNRFLAERTGGTYSTLKVQPAELEDSGVYFCASSRGANQETQYFGPGTRLLVL.

This clonotype has only a few counts. The CDR3 bases are TGTGCCAGCAGCGCGAGCGCCCGGGACGCCCTTCTTGGGGCCCAGTACTTC. This sequence encodes CASSASARDALLGAQYF. The chain is built from TRBV7-2 and TRBJ2-5, with D possibly called TRBD1 or TRBD2 (5 bases each). The CDR3 consists of 17 residues. The ends were cut back, 5 bases at V and 9 bases at J, with 28 bases in the middle. Germline V gene sequence: CDR1 SGHTA, CDR2 FQGNSA.

At least ten counts were recorded for this clonotype. The chain uses TRBV12-3 or TRBV12-4 and TRBJ1-6, with 11 positions matching TRBD1. This CDR3 has 15 residues. V dropped 6 bases and J dropped 7; count of bases not matched to a gene: 5. DNA for the CDR3: TGTGCCAGCAGATTCGGACAGGGGGCAAATTCACCCCTCCACTTT. Amino acids: CASRFGQGANSPLHF.

This chain links TRBV2 with TRBJ2-5; D remains unclear. The DNA end favors TRBJ2-7, so the J call may be wrong. The CDR3 runs to 13 residues. Germline V gene sequence: CDR1 SNHLY, CDR2 FYNNEI. CDR3 protein: CASSEAPSLEQYF. CDR3 in DNA: TGTGCCAGCAGTGAAGCCCCCTCCCTCGAGCAGTACTTC.

This clonotype was detected ten times or more. The genes are TRBV7-2 and TRBJ2-3, with D unclear. Germline V gene data show CDR1 as SGHTA and CDR2 as FQGNSA. The CDR3 is made up of 13 amino acids. Trimming stripped 4 bases from V and 3 bases from J, with 8 bases between. The CDR3 sequence: CASSYYKTDTQYF. The CDR3 nucleotides are TGTGCCAGCAGCTACTACAAAACAGATACGCAGTATTTT.

The DNA of the CDR3 is TGCAGCGCGGGGGGCGGGAAGGAGACCCAGTACTTC. Amino acid sequence: CSAGGGKETQYF. The chain recombines TRBV29-1 with TRBJ2-7, with D possibly TRBD2 on 7 matching bases. The DNA end is more similar to TRBJ2-5, so the J call may be wrong. Germline assignment: CDR1 SQVTM and CDR2 ANQGSEA. This CDR3 is 12 amino acids long.

J is TRBJ2-1 and V is TRBV6-1; 10 bases are a match to TRBD2. The J call is doubtful: the DNA matches TRBJ2-7 better. Germline CDR1 MNHNS, CDR2 SASEGT. This CDR3 contains 13 residues. CDR3 nucleotides: TGTGCCGGTAGACTAGCGGGCTACAATGAGCAGTACTTC. Protein product: CAGRLAGYNEQYF.

This clonotype turned up a few times. The rearrangement uses TRBV5-1 and TRBJ2-7; D remains unclear. This CDR3 is 21 amino acids long. V was clipped by 3 bases and J by 0 bases, with 31 bases between them. CDR1 is SGHRS and CDR2 is YFSETQ in the germline V gene. The DNA of the CDR3 is TGCGCCAGCAGCTGCGAGCTGGGTACACCCTCAATCTTCGAGAGCTCCTACGAGCAGTACTTC. This gives the protein CASSCELGTPSIFESSYEQYF.